This T cell receptor (beta chain) was identified in a study of T cells after yellow fever vaccination. Study summary: Low-cell-number fractions were prepared with SMART-Seq v4 Ultra Low Input.

Study results and limitations: By day 5 rather than day 15, the secondary response had peaked, though it was weaker. Subsequent booster samples again held most clones from primary vaccination (more than 95% CD4, over 80% CD8).

This clonotype was seen a few times. Antigen specificity is unknown. CDR3 size: 16 residues. V was cut by 0 bases and J by 0 bases, with 8 bases left in between. Germline V gene sequence: CDR1 MNHEY, CDR2 SVGEGT. TCRdb fed the 5' RACE reads into MiXCR, producing one record per CDR3 protein. The profile shows about 350,000 distinct CDR3 sequences, about 8.3% of them singletons. The rearrangement uses TRBV6-2 or TRBV6-3 and TRBJ2-2, with no clear D. The receptor was derived from a man younger than 30 who received the YFV17D yellow fever vaccine. The specimen was PBMCs, collected roughly seven weeks after the first yellow fever vaccination. DNA for the CDR3: TGTGCCAGCAGTTACTCAGGGATCTCGAACACCGGGGAGCTGTTTTTT. Translation: CASSYSGISNTGELFF.